This T cell receptor (beta chain) was observed in a study of blood T cells in healthy people across ages. The CDR3 extends over 17 amino acids. The trim removed 7 bases at V and 3 bases at J, leaving 13 bases unmatched. This clonotype has a handful of counts. A second PCR, run for about 7 to 12 cycles, used a sample-barcoded 5' primer plus a J-beta primer mix. Each CDR3 protein gets one entry after TCRdb re-called the 5' RACE reads with MiXCR. The table lists approximately 1,100,000 distinct CDR3 sequences, 45% of them singletons, with under 20% in the top ten. Sequenced: blood. V gene TRBV12-3 or TRBV12-4 combines with J gene TRBJ2-3; 10 bases line up with TRBD2. The origin of this receptor is a woman aged 60-75 years in good health. This chain's CDR3 is CASIFRGAGGPTDTQYF. In DNA, the CDR3 is TGTGCCAGCATCTTCCGAGGAGCGGGAGGGCCGACAGATACGCAGTATTTT.